This T cell receptor (beta chain) was sequenced during a study of blood T cell repertoires in COVID-19. CDR3 size: 14 residues. Trimming at V came to 8 bases and at J to 9 bases, leaving 10 bases not matched to a gene. The germline gives CDR1 SEHNR, CDR2 FQNEAQ (reference sequence). Profiled with immunoSEQ multiplex PCR; TCRdb holds only in-frame clones, not every one. Altogether approximately 94,000 clones are present, around four fifths being singletons, with the ten largest covering around 10%. This clone was seen at least ten times. The rearrangement uses TRBV7-9 and TRBJ1-6; TRBD1 matches at 7 bases. The TCR originated in a woman in her 70s with acute or convalescent COVID-19. The sequenced material came from peripheral blood. CDR3 bases: TGTGCCAGCGAAACAGGGGAAGCTAGTTCACCCCTCCACTTT. Translation: CASETGEASSPLHF.